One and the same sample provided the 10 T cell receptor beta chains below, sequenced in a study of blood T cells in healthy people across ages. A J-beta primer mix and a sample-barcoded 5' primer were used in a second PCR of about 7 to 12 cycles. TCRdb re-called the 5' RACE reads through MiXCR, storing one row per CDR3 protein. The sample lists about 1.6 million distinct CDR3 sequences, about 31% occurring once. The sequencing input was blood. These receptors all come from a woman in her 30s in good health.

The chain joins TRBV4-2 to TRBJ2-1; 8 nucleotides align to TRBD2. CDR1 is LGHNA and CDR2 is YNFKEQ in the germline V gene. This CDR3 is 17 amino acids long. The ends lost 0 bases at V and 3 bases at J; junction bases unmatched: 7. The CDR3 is CASSQEAGGGLYNEQFF. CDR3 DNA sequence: TGTGCCAGCAGCCAAGAAGCTGGCGGGGGGCTCTACAATGAGCAGTTCTTC.

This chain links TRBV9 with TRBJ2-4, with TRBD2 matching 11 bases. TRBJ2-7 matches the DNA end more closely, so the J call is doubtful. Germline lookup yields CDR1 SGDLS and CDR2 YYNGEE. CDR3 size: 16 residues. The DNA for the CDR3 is TGTGCCAGCAGCGTAGAGGGACTAGCGGACCCTTACGAGCAGTACTTC. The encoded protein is CASSVEGLADPYEQYF.

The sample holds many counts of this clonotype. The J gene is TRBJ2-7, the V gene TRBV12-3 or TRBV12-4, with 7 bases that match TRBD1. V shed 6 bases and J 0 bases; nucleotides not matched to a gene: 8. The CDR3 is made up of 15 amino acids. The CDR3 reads CASRATGLSSYEQYF. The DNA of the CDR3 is TGTGCCAGCAGGGCGACAGGGTTGAGCTCCTACGAGCAGTACTTC.

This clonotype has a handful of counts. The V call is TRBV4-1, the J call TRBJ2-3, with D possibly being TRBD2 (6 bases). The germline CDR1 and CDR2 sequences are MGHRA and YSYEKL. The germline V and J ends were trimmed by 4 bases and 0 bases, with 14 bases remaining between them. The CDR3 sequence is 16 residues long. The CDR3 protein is CASSPHGGRSTDTQYF. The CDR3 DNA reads TGCGCCAGCAGCCCCCACGGAGGGAGAAGCACAGATACGCAGTATTTT.

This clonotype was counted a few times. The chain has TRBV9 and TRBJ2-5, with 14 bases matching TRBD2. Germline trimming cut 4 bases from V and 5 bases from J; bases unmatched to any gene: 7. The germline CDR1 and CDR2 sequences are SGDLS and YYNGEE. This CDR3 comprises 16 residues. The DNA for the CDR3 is TGTGCCAGCAGCCAGACTAGCGGGGGGGCCGGGGAGACCCAGTACTTC. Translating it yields CASSQTSGGAGETQYF.

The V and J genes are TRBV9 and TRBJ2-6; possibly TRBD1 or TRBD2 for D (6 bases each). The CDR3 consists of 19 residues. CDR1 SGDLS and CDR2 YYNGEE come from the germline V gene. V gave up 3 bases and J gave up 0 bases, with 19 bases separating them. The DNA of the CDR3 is TGTGCCAGCAGCGGGTCCGTAAGGGGGGCCCTCTCTGGGGCCAACGTCCTGACTTTC. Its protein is CASSGSVRGALSGANVLTF.

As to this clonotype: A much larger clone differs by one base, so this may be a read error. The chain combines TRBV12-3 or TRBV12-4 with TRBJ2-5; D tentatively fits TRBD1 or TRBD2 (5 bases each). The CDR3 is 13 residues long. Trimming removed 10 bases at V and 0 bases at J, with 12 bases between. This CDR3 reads CANSPGHQETQYF. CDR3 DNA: TGTGCCAACAGCCCGGGACACCAAGAGACCCAGTACTTC.

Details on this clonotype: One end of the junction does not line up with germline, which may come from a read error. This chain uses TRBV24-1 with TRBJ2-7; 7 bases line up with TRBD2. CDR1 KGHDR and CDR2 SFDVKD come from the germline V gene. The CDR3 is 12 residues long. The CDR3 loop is CATSSGTYGQYF. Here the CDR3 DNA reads TGTGCCACCTCTAGCGGAACCTACGGGCAGTACTTC.

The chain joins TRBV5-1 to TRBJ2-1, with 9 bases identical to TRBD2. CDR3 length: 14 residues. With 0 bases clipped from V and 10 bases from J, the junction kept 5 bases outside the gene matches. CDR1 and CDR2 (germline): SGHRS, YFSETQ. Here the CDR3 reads CASSLGISGGEQFF. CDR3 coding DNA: TGCGCCAGCAGCTTGGGTATTAGCGGGGGCGAGCAGTTCTTC.

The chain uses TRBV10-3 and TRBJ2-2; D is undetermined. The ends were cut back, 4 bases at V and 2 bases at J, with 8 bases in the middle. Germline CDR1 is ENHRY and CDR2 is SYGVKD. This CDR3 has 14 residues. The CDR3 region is CAISVVVNTGELFF. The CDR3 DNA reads TGTGCCATCAGTGTCGTAGTAAACACCGGGGAGCTGTTTTTT.